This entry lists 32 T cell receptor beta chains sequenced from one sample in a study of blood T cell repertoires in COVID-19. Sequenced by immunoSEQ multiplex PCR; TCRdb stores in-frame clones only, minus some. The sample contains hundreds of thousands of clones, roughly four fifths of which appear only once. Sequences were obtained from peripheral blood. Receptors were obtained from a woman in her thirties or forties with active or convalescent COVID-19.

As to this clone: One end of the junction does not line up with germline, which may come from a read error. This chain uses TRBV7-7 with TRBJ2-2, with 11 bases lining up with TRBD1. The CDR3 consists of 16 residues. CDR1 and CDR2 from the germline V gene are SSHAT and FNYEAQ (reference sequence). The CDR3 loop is CASSRAGQGGTGELFF. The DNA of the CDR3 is TGTGCTAGCAGCCGAGCGGGACAGGGGGGCACCGGGGAGCTGTTTTTT.

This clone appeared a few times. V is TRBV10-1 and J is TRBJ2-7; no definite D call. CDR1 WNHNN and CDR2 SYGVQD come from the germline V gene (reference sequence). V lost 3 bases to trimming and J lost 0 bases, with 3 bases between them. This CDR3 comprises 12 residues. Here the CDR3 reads CASSDSSYEQYF. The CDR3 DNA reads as TGCGCCAGCAGTGACAGCTCCTACGAGCAGTACTTC.

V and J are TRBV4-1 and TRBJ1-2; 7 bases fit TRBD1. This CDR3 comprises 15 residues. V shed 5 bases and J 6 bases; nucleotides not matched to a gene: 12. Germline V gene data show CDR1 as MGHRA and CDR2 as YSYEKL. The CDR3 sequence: CASSGQARGLDGYTF. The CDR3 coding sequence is TGCGCCAGCAGCGGACAGGCCCGGGGCCTGGATGGCTACACCTTC.

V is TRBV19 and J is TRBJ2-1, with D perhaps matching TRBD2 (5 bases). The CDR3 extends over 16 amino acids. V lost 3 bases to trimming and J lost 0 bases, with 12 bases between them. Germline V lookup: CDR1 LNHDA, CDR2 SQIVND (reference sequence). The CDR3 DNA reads TGTGCCAGTAGTATGGGTTGGAGGTACTCCTACAATGAGCAGTTCTTC. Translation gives CASSMGWRYSYNEQFF.

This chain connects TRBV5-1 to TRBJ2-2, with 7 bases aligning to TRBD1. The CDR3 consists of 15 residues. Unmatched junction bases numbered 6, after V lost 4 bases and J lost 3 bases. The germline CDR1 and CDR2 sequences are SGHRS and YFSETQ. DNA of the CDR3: TGCGCCAGCAGCACTACAGGGGAATACACCGGGGAGCTGTTTTTT. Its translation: CASSTTGEYTGELFF.

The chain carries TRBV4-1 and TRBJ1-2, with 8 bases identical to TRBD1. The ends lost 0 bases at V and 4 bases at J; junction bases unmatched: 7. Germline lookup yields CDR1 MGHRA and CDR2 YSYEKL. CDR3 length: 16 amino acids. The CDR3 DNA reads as TGCGCCAGCAGCCAAGAGGGGGGACAGGCGTTCTATGGCTACACCTTC. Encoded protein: CASSQEGGQAFYGYTF.

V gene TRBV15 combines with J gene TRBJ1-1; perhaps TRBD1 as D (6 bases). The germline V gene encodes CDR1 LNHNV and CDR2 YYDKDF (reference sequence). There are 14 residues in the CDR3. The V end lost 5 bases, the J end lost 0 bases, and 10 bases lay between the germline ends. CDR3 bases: TGTGCCACCAGCCTGGACAGTATGAACACTGAAGCTTTCTTT. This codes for CATSLDSMNTEAFF.

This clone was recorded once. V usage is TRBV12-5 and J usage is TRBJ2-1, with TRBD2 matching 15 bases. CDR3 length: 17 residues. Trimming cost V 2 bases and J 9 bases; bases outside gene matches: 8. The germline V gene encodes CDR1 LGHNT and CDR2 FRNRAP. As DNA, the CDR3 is TGTGCTAGTGGTTTGATCGGACTAGCGGGGGGGCCTGGTGAGCAGTTCTTC. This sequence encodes CASGLIGLAGGPGEQFF.

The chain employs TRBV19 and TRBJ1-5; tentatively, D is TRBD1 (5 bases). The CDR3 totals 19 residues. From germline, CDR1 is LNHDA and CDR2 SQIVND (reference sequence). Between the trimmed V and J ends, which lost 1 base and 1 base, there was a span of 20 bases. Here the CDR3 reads CASSIGARPGRSSNQPQHF. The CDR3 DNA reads TGTGCCAGTAGTATAGGTGCGCGGCCAGGGCGGAGCAGCAATCAGCCCCAGCATTTT.

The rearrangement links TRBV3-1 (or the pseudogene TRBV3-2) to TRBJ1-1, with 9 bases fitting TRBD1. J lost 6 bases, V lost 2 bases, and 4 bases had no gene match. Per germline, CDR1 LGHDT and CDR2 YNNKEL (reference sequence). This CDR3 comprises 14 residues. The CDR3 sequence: CASSQHDRGAEAFF. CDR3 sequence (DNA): TGTGCCAGCAGCCAACATGACAGGGGGGCTGAAGCTTTCTTT.

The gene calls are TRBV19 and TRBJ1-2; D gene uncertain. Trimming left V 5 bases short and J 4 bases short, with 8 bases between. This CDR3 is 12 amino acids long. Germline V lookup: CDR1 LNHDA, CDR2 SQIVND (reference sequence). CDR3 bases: TGTGCCAGTAGTCCGAGAAGCTATGGCTACACCTTC. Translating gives CASSPRSYGYTF.

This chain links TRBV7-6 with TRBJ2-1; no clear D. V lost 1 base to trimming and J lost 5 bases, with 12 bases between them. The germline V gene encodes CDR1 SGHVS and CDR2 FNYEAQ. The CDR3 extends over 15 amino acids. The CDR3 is CASSLGAGRDNEQFF. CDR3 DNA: TGTGCCAGCAGCTTAGGGGCAGGTCGCGACAATGAGCAGTTCTTC.

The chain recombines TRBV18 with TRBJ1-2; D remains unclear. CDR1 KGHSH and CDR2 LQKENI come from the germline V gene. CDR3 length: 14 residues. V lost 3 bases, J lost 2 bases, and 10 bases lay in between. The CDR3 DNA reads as TGTGCCAGCTCACCCGGATCGGGGAACTATGGCTACACCTTC. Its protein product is CASSPGSGNYGYTF.

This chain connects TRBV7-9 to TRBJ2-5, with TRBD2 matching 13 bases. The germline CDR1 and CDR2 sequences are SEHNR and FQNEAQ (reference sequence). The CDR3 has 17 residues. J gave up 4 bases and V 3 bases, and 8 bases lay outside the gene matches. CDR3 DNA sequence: TGTGCCAGCAGCTTTCTAGGACTAGCGGGGGCAGGAGAGACCCAGTACTTC. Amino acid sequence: CASSFLGLAGAGETQYF.

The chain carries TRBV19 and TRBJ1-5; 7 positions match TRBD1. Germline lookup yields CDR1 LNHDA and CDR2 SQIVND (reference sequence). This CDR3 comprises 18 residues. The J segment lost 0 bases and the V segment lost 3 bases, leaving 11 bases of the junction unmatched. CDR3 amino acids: CASSMSGRGTYSNQPQHF. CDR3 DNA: TGTGCCAGTAGTATGTCGGGCAGGGGGACTTATAGCAATCAGCCCCAGCATTTT.

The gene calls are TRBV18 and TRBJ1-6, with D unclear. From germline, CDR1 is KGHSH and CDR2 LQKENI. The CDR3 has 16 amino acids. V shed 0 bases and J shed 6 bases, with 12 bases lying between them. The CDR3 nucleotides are TGTGCCAGCTCACCACCGATAGGAGGGCCTAATTCACCCCTCCACTTT. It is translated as CASSPPIGGPNSPLHF.

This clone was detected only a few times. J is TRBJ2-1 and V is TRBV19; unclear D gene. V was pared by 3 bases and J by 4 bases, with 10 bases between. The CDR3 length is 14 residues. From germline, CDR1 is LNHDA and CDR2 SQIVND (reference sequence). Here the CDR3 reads CASSISGEYNEQFF. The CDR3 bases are TGTGCCAGTAGTATTTCCGGTGAATACAATGAGCAGTTCTTC.

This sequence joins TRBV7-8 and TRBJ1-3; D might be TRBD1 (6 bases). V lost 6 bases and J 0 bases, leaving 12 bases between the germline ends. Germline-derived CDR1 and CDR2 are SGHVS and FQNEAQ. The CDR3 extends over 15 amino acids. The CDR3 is CASSRTASSGNTIYF. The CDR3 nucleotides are TGTGCCAGCAGTCGGACAGCGAGCTCTGGAAACACCATATATTTT.

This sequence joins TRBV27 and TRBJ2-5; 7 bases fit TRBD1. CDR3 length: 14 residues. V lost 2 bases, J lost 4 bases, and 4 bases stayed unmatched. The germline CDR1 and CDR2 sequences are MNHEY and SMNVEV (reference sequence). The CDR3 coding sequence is TGTGCCAGCAGTTTAAGGGACAGTGGAGAGACCCAGTACTTC. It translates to CASSLRDSGETQYF.

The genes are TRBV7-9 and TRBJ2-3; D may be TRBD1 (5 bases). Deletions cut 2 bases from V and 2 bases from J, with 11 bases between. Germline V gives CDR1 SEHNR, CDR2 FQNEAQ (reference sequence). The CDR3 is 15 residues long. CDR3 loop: CASSLIDSYTDTQYF. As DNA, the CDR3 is TGTGCCAGCAGCTTAATTGACAGTTACACAGATACGCAGTATTTT. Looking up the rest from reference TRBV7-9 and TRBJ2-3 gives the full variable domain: DTGVSQNPRHKITKRGQNVTFRCDPISEHNRLYWYRQTLGQGPEFLTYFQNEAQLEKSRLLSDRFSAERPKGSFSTLEIQRTEQGDSAMYLCASSLIDSYTDTQYFGPGTRLTVL.

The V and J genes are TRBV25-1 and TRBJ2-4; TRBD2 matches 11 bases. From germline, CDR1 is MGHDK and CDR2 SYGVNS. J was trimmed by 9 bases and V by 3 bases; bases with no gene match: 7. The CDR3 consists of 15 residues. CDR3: CASSESSGRFGIQYF. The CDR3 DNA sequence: TGTGCCAGCAGTGAGTCTAGCGGGAGGTTCGGCATTCAGTACTTC.

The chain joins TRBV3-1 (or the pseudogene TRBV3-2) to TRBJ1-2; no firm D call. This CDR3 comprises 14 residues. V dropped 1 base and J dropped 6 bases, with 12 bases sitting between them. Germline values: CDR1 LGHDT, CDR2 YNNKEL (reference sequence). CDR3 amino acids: CASSQVGPLDGYTF. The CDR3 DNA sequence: TGTGCCAGCAGCCAAGTGGGCCCACTTGATGGCTACACCTTC.

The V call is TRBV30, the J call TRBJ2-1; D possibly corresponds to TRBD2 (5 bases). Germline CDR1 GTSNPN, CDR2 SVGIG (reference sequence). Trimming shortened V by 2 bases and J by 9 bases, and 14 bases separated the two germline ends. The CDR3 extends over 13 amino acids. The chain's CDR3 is CAWSTVEGSEQFF. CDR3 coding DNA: TGTGCCTGGAGTACCGTCGAAGGGAGTGAGCAGTTCTTC.

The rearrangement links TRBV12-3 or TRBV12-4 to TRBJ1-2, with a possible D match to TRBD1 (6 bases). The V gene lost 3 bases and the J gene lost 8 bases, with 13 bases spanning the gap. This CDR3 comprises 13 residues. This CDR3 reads CASSFGGARGYTF. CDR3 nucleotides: TGTGCCAGCAGTTTTGGGGGGGCGAGAGGCTACACCTTC.

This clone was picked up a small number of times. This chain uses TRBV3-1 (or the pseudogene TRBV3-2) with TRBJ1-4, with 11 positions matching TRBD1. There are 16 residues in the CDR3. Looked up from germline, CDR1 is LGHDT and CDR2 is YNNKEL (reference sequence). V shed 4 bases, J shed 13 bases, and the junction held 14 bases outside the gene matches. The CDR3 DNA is TGTGCCAGCAGCCTTTTCCGGGGGACAGGGGGTCAAACACTGTTTTTT. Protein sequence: CASSLFRGTGGQTLFF.

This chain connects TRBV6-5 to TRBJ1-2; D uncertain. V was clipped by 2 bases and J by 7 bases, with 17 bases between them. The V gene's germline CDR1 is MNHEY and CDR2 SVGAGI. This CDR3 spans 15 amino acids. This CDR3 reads CASSYDTRGDAGYTF. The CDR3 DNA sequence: TGTGCCAGCAGTTACGACACCCGCGGGGATGCTGGCTACACCTTC.

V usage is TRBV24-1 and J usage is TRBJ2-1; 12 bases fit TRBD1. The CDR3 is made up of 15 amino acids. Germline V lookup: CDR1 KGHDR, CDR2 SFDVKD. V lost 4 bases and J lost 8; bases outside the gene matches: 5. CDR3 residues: CATSDQGQGAYEQFF. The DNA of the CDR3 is TGTGCCACCAGTGACCAGGGACAGGGGGCATATGAGCAGTTCTTC.

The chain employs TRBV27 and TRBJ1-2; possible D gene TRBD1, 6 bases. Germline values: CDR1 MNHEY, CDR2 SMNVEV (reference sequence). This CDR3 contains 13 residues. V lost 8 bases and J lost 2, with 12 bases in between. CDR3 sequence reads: CASGLGGNYGYTF. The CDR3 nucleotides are TGTGCCAGCGGATTAGGGGGAAACTATGGCTACACCTTC.

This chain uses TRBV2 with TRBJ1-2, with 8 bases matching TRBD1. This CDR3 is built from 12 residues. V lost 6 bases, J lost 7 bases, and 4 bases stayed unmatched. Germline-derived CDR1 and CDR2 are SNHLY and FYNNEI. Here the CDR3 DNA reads TGTGCCAGCAGGGACAGGGTAGTTGGCTACACCTTC. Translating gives CASRDRVVGYTF.

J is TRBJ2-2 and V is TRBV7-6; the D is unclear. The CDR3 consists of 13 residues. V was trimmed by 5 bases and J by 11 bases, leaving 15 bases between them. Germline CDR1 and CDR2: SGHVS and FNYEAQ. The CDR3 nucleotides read TGTGCCAGCAGCGGGCTGTCCGACCCTGAGCTGTTTTTT. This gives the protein CASSGLSDPELFF.

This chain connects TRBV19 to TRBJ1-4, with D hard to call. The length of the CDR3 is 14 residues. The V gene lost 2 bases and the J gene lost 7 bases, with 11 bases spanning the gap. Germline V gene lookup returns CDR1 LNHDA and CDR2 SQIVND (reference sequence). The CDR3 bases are TGTGCCAGTAGTATAACATCCGGCGGTGAAAAACTGTTTTTT. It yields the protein CASSITSGGEKLFF.

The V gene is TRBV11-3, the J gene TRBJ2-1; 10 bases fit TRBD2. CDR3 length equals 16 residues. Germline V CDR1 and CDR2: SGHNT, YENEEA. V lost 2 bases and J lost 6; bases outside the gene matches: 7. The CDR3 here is CASSLPGLATINEQFF. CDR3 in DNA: TGTGCCAGCAGCTTACCGGGACTAGCGACTATCAATGAGCAGTTCTTC.